The 2 T cell receptor beta chains given below trace back to one sample, sequenced in a study of immune evolution from preneoplasia to lung adenocarcinoma. Assay used: immunoSEQ multiplex PCR; TCRdb lists only in-frame clones, some missing. The data hold more than 4,000 clones, with about 86% observed a single time. The sample taken for sequencing was FFPE normal lung tissue adjacent to the tumor. Receptors originate from a person aged 50-69 years with lung adenocarcinoma.

A single count supports this clone. V gene TRBV27 combines with J gene TRBJ2-7; 8 bases agree with TRBD1. V dropped 6 bases and J dropped 5; count of bases not matched to a gene: 6. There are 13 residues in the CDR3. Germline CDR1 is MNHEY and CDR2 is SMNVEV (reference sequence). CDR3 sequence (DNA): TGTGCCAGCAGCAGGACAGGGAGCAACGAGCAGTACTTC. Translating gives CASSRTGSNEQYF.

The genes are TRBV5-1 and TRBJ2-2, with TRBD1 matching over 11 bases. The CDR3 sequence is 15 residues long. Germline-derived CDR1 and CDR2 are SGHRS and YFSETQ. With 6 bases clipped from V and 5 bases from J, the junction kept 6 bases outside the gene matches. This CDR3 reads CASTRTGGLTGELFF. In DNA form, the CDR3 reads TGCGCCAGCACCCGGACAGGGGGCCTAACCGGGGAGCTGTTTTTT.